This passage covers 32 T cell receptor beta chains from one sample sequenced in a study of cytomegalovirus exposure and HLA in healthy donors. PCR was performed using 60 Vbeta and 13 Jbeta primers. Profiling relied on immunoSEQ multiplex PCR, and the TCRdb table lists in-frame clones only, not all of them. The table records under 200,000 clones, roughly 84% of them present only once. The sequenced sample consisted of PBMCs. These receptors all stem from a male donor in good health and CMV-seronegative.

This sequence joins TRBV6-5 and TRBJ2-7, with TRBD1 matching 9 bases. Germline CDR1 MNHEY, CDR2 SVGAGI. The V and J ends lost 8 bases and 1 base, in that order; junction bases with no gene match: 9. This CDR3 contains 15 residues. CDR3 residues: CASGDRGTGSYEQYF. The CDR3 region has the DNA TGTGCCAGCGGGGACCGCGGGACAGGGTCCTACGAGCAGTACTTC.

This clone has just a few counts. This chain connects TRBV7-9 to TRBJ1-4; D remains ambiguous. This CDR3 is 14 amino acids long. V lost 2 bases to trimming and J lost 7 bases, with 11 bases between them. Germline V lookup: CDR1 SEHNR, CDR2 FQNEAQ (reference sequence). This CDR3 is CASSLSPGSEKLFF. The CDR3 DNA is TGTGCCAGCAGCTTATCCCCAGGCAGTGAAAAACTGTTTTTT.

The V and J genes are TRBV18 and TRBJ2-7; D perhaps matches TRBD1 (5 bases). This CDR3 has 15 amino acids. Trimming left V 3 bases short and J 0 bases short, with 12 bases between. Germline CDR1 reads KGHSH; CDR2 reads LQKENI. The DNA of the CDR3 is TGTGCCAGCTCACCGTCAGGGTCTTCCTCCTACGAGCAGTACTTC. Translated, it gives CASSPSGSSSYEQYF.

The chain combines TRBV7-3 with TRBJ1-1; D not certain. V lost 5 bases and J 0 bases, leaving 7 bases between the germline ends. This CDR3 is built from 13 residues. Germline V gene sequence: CDR1 SGHTA, CDR2 FQGTGA. CDR3 nucleotide sequence: TGTGCCAGCAGCCCACAACTGAACACTGAAGCTTTCTTT. Its translation: CASSPQLNTEAFF.

The chain recombines TRBV4-1 with TRBJ2-7, with TRBD1 identical over 7 bases. CDR1 is MGHRA, CDR2 YSYEKL, per germline. The CDR3 has 14 amino acids. J lost 3 bases, V lost 5 bases, and 7 bases had no gene match. The CDR3 region has the DNA TGCGCCAGCAGCTACCGACAGGGTCTCTACGAGCAGTACTTC. Translating it yields CASSYRQGLYEQYF.

This rearrangement joins TRBV10-1 to TRBJ2-7; tentatively, D is TRBD1 (6 bases). The CDR3 is 15 amino acids. V was pared by 1 base and J by 2 bases, with 12 bases between. Germline assignment: CDR1 WNHNN and CDR2 SYGVQD (reference sequence). The DNA for the CDR3 is TGCGCCAGCAGTGAGTACAGGGAGAGACCCTACGAGCAGTACTTC. It encodes CASSEYRERPYEQYF.

CDR3: CATSRDTGASNQPQHF. In nucleotides, the CDR3 is TGTGCCACCAGCAGAGATACAGGGGCAAGCAATCAGCCCCAGCATTTT. The V and J genes are TRBV15 and TRBJ1-5; 7 nucleotides match TRBD1. The CDR3 is 16 residues long. Germline trimming cut 0 bases from V and 1 base from J; bases unmatched to any gene: 3. Germline V CDR1 and CDR2: LNHNV, YYDKDF (reference sequence).

The J gene is TRBJ2-7, the V gene TRBV18, with D tentatively TRBD1 (7 bases). V shed 3 bases and J shed 3 bases, with 18 bases lying between them. CDR1 is KGHSH, CDR2 LQKENI, per germline. The CDR3 runs 16 residues. CDR3 protein: CASSPGGGTAVYEQYF. Here the CDR3 DNA reads TGTGCCAGCTCACCCGGAGGAGGGACAGCAGTCTACGAGCAGTACTTC.

This chain's CDR3 is CASHTGGRAETSSYNEQFF. Here the CDR3 DNA reads TGCGCCAGCCACACCGGCGGGAGGGCCGAAACTAGCTCCTACAATGAGCAGTTCTTC. The V gene is TRBV5-1, the J gene TRBJ2-1; 9 bases map to TRBD2. V shed 7 bases, J shed 0 bases, and the junction held 17 bases outside the gene matches. This CDR3 comprises 19 residues. Per the germline V gene, CDR1 is SGHRS and CDR2 is YFSETQ.

CDR3 amino acids: CASSQDTAPPGDTQYF. The CDR3 bases are TGCGCCAGCAGCCAAGATACCGCCCCTCCCGGGGATACGCAGTATTTT. The chain has TRBV4-1 and TRBJ2-3; D is unclear. The CDR3 contains 16 residues. Germline assignment: CDR1 MGHRA and CDR2 YSYEKL. V was clipped by 0 bases and J by 6 bases, with 16 bases between them.

Concerning this clone itself: At one end, the junction sequence differs from germline, possibly due to a read error. The rearrangement uses TRBV18 and TRBJ2-7, with 10 bases identical to TRBD2. The germline CDR1 and CDR2 sequences are KGHSH and LQKENI. The CDR3 runs 18 residues. The CDR3 coding sequence is TGTGCCAGCTCACCGAGCGGACTAGCGGAACGGCCGACCTACGGGCAGTACTTC. Translation: CASSPSGLAERPTYGQYF.

This clone was seen only once. This chain connects TRBV27 to TRBJ2-4; TRBD2 matches 7 bases. V lost 5 bases and J lost 2; bases outside the gene matches: 6. In germline, CDR1 is MNHEY, CDR2 SMNVEV (reference sequence). This CDR3 comprises 15 residues. The CDR3 loop is CASSTQLATKNIQYF. The CDR3 region has the DNA TGTGCCAGCAGTACCCAACTAGCGACCAAAAACATTCAGTACTTC.

In DNA, the CDR3 is TGTGCCAGCAGCTTAGCGCGGACAGCCTCTGAGCAGTACTTC. Amino acids: CASSLARTASEQYF. The chain has TRBV11-2 and TRBJ2-7; weak D call: TRBD1 (6 bases). Trimming stripped 1 base from V and 7 bases from J, with 14 bases between. Germline V gene lookup returns CDR1 SGHAT and CDR2 FQNNGV. This CDR3 contains 14 residues.

For this clone: Germline is not matched at one junction end, which may reflect a read error. The V gene is TRBV2, the J gene TRBJ1-5; D gene unclear. The CDR3 is made up of 16 amino acids. From germline, CDR1 is SNHLY and CDR2 FYNNEI. The CDR3 is CASSEDTPGANQPRHF. CDR3 nucleotides: TGTGCCAGCAGTGAAGACACCCCGGGAGCGAATCAGCCCCGGCATTTT. The full variable domain, rest sourced from reference TRBV2 and TRBJ1-5, is EPEVTQTPSHQVTQMGQEVILRCVPISNHLYFYWYRQILGQKVEFLVSFYNNEISEKSEIFDDQFSVERPDGSNFTLKIRSTKLEDSAMYFCASSEDTPGANQPRHFGDGTRLSIL.

The chain links TRBV15 to TRBJ2-4, with D unresolved. The CDR3 has 15 residues. Per germline, CDR1 LNHNV and CDR2 YYDKDF (reference sequence). Trimming removed 3 bases at V and 0 bases at J, with 9 bases between. The CDR3: CATSRIDLAKNIQYF. In DNA, the CDR3 is TGTGCCACCAGCAGGATAGATCTAGCCAAAAACATTCAGTACTTC.

This chain joins TRBV2 and TRBJ2-5; the match to TRBD1 covers 11 bases. Germline V gives CDR1 SNHLY, CDR2 FYNNEI. This CDR3 has 15 residues. J was trimmed by 5 bases and V by 3 bases; bases with no gene match: 5. This CDR3 is CASSEDRGLGETQYF. The CDR3 region has the DNA TGTGCCAGCAGTGAGGACAGGGGGCTGGGTGAGACCCAGTACTTC.

CDR3 coding DNA: TGCAGTGCTAGCTCGGTCGAGACCCAGTACTTC. This sequence encodes CSASSVETQYF. The rearrangement uses TRBV20-1 and TRBJ2-5; the D is unclear. This CDR3 is built from 11 residues. Trimming took off 3 bases at V and 5 bases at J, with 7 bases between the two ends. Germline loops: CDR1 DFQATT, CDR2 SNEGSKA (reference sequence).

This chain uses TRBV27 with TRBJ1-2, with D unresolved. Germline assignment: CDR1 MNHEY and CDR2 SMNVEV (reference sequence). With 7 bases removed from V and 7 bases from J, the gap between germline ends came to 13 bases. This CDR3 region has 12 residues. CDR3 amino acids: CASKTWEGGYTF. CDR3 in DNA: TGTGCCAGCAAAACTTGGGAGGGTGGCTACACCTTC.

V is TRBV5-1 and J is TRBJ2-7; no reliable D call. This CDR3 contains 13 residues. Deletions cut 0 bases from V and 4 bases from J, with 8 bases between. The V gene's germline CDR1 is SGHRS and CDR2 YFSETQ. Here the CDR3 reads CASSLGSEYEQYF. CDR3 DNA: TGCGCCAGCAGCTTGGGATCAGAATACGAGCAGTACTTC.

V usage is TRBV11-2 and J usage is TRBJ2-7, with TRBD1 identical over 7 bases. Germline-derived CDR1 and CDR2 are SGHAT and FQNNGV. The CDR3 loop spans 14 amino acids. Losses at the gene ends were 1 base for V and 2 bases for J; bases not matched to a gene: 2. CDR3 amino acids: CASSLGGQTYEQYF. The CDR3 DNA is TGTGCCAGCAGCTTAGGGGGACAGACCTACGAGCAGTACTTC. Full variable domain (outside the CDR3, taken from reference TRBV11-2 and TRBJ2-7): EAGVAQSPRYKIIEKRQSVAFWCNPISGHATLYWYQQILGQGPKLLIQFQNNGVVDDSQLPKDRFSAERLKGVDSTLKIQPAKLEDSAVYLCASSLGGQTYEQYFGPGTRLTVT.

This clone has only one observation. The CDR3 reads CASSPIVPQGTAEAFF. The CDR3 DNA follows: TGTGCCAGCAGTCCGATAGTCCCCCAGGGTACCGCTGAAGCTTTCTTT. The chain employs TRBV6-6 and TRBJ1-1; weak D call: TRBD1 (5 bases). Germline values: CDR1 MNHNY, CDR2 SVGAGI (reference sequence). The CDR3 loop spans 16 amino acids. The V end was cut by 5 bases, the J end by 6 bases, with 22 bases between.

The chain has TRBV27 and TRBJ2-7, with D perhaps matching TRBD1 (6 bases). Germline V lookup: CDR1 MNHEY, CDR2 SMNVEV (reference sequence). The ends were cut back, 4 bases at V and 4 bases at J, with 20 bases in the middle. The CDR3 is made up of 16 amino acids. The CDR3 loop reads CASSSNTGTRNYEQYF. CDR3 nucleotides: TGTGCCAGCAGTTCGAATACCGGGACAAGGAATTACGAGCAGTACTTC.

The chain joins TRBV7-3 to TRBJ2-5; D perhaps matches TRBD2 (5 bases). V lost 2 bases, J lost 2 bases, and 12 bases lay in between. Germline V gene data show CDR1 as SGHTA and CDR2 as FQGTGA. CDR3 length: 15 residues. CDR3 sequence reads: CASSLVPAVQETQYF. In DNA form, the CDR3 reads TGTGCCAGCAGCTTAGTCCCAGCGGTACAAGAGACCCAGTACTTC.

V gene TRBV9 combines with J gene TRBJ1-1, with D maybe TRBD1 (6 bases). The V end lost 1 base, the J end lost 1 base, and 17 bases lay between the germline ends. Germline V gene sequence: CDR1 SGDLS, CDR2 YYNGEE. This CDR3 contains 17 residues. This CDR3 is CASSVLPVDRKNTEAFF. Written as DNA, the CDR3 is TGTGCCAGCAGCGTACTCCCGGTGGACAGAAAGAACACTGAAGCTTTCTTT. The full variable domain, with the rest looked up from reference TRBV9 and TRBJ1-1, is DSGVTQTPKHLITATGQRVTLRCSPRSGDLSVYWYQQSLDQGLQFLIQYYNGEERAKGNILERFSAQQFPDLHSELNLSSLELGDSALYFCASSVLPVDRKNTEAFFGQGTRLTVV.

This rearrangement joins TRBV9 to TRBJ1-4, with 7 bases identical to TRBD1. Per the germline V gene, CDR1 is SGDLS and CDR2 is YYNGEE. The ends lost 2 bases at V and 5 bases at J; junction bases unmatched: 3. The CDR3 totals 14 residues. The chain's CDR3 is CASSVKGANEKLFF. CDR3 nucleotides: TGTGCCAGCAGCGTCAAGGGGGCGAATGAAAAACTGTTTTTT.

This clone has just one count. The chain employs TRBV27 and TRBJ2-7, with 10 bases matching TRBD2. This CDR3 is built from 16 residues. V trimming: 4 bases; J trimming: 3 bases; junction bases outside the gene matches: 9. Germline V gene sequence: CDR1 MNHEY, CDR2 SMNVEV (reference sequence). The CDR3 spells CASSSPVAGGFYEQYF. Here the CDR3 DNA reads TGTGCCAGCAGTTCCCCAGTAGCGGGAGGCTTCTACGAGCAGTACTTC.

The J gene is TRBJ2-5, the V gene TRBV7-9; D gene uncertain. The CDR3 covers 13 residues. Germline lookup yields CDR1 SEHNR and CDR2 FQNEAQ (reference sequence). Trimming took off 5 bases at V and 4 bases at J, with 11 bases between the two ends. CDR3 nucleotides: TGTGCCAGCAGCCTCGATGGGCGAGAGACCCAGTACTTC. Protein product: CASSLDGRETQYF.

The rearrangement uses TRBV11-2 and TRBJ2-1; possible D gene TRBD2, 5 bases. With 3 bases removed from V and 6 bases from J, the gap between germline ends came to 15 bases. There are 15 residues in the CDR3. Germline CDR1 SGHAT, CDR2 FQNNGV. CDR3 amino acids: CASSLRASGSNEQFF. Here the CDR3 DNA reads TGTGCCAGCAGCTTGAGGGCCTCGGGGTCCAATGAGCAGTTCTTC.

The chain couples TRBV5-1 to TRBJ2-3, with a tentative D call TRBD1 (6 bases). The CDR3 extends over 12 amino acids. Trimming pared 4 bases from V and 5 bases from J, leaving 8 bases between. CDR1 is SGHRS and CDR2 is YFSETQ in the germline V gene. Here the CDR3 DNA reads TGCGCCAGCAGCCTACAGGGAGATACGCAGTATTTT. Protein: CASSLQGDTQYF.

This rearrangement joins TRBV6-4 to TRBJ2-5; D unresolved. Trimming removed 4 bases at V and 0 bases at J, with 9 bases between. CDR3 length: 14 amino acids. Per germline, CDR1 MRHNA and CDR2 SNTAGT. For the CDR3, the DNA is TGTGCCAGCAGTGCCCTACTAAACCAAGAGACCCAGTACTTC. It yields the protein CASSALLNQETQYF.

The chain recombines TRBV28 with TRBJ2-5, with 10 nucleotides matching TRBD2. The closer fit of TRBJ2-7 to the DNA end suggests the J call may be wrong. This CDR3 is built from 15 residues. Germline-derived CDR1 and CDR2 are MDHEN and SYDVKM. The CDR3 spells CASSFRLAGAYEQYF. In DNA form, the CDR3 reads TGTGCCAGCAGTTTTCGGCTAGCGGGGGCCTACGAGCAGTACTTC.

The CDR3 DNA reads TGTGCCAGCAGTTACTCGGGGGGGGGCACAGATACGCAGTATTTT. This gives the protein CASSYSGGGTDTQYF. The rearrangement joins TRBV6-5 to TRBJ2-3; TRBD2 matches 7 bases. Germline V CDR1 and CDR2: MNHEY, SVGAGI. Trimming took 0 bases from V and 1 from J; bases not matched to a gene: 1. This CDR3 spans 15 amino acids.